This TCR beta chain was obtained from a study of blood T cell repertoires in COVID-19. Looking at the study overall: Researchers got acute and convalescent COVID-19 samples from the United States, Italy and Spain.

In the original processing: Reference gene primers were amplified, and this amplification served to estimate nucleated cell counts. Generated by immunoSEQ multiplex PCR, the TCRdb table keeps only in-frame clones and is missing some. V, J and clone size are those of that table, while D and trimming were read from the DNA. The table records 180,000 or so clones, around 80% of them present only once. The CDR3 sequence is 13 residues long. Germline assignment: CDR1 MNHEY and CDR2 SVGEGT. Trimming pared 4 bases from V and 6 bases from J, leaving 12 bases between. The rearrangement joins TRBV6-2 or TRBV6-3 to TRBJ1-2, with D perhaps matching TRBD1 (5 bases). The sequence derives from a man aged 45-60 years who had recovered from COVID-19. Sequenced material: peripheral blood. CDR3 bases: TGTGCCAGCAGTTCCCAGGGACTTAATGGCTACACCTTC. This gives the protein CASSSQGLNGYTF.